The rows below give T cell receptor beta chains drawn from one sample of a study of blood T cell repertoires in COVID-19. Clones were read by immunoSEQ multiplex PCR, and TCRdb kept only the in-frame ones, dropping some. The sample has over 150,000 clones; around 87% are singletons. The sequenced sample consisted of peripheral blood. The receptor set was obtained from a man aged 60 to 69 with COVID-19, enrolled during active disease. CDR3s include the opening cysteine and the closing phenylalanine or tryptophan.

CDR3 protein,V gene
CASSSSAPPGLAGPSSYNEQFF,TRBV27
CASTAGAAQETQYF,TRBV5-1
CASSLPPTATNEKLFF,TRBV19
CASSWAFGELFF,TRBV19
CASSGGRSNQPQHF,TRBV4-3
CASMEGDGRNQPQHF,TRBV2
CASSGQVGNQPQHF,TRBV2
CASSLAGAGGKSAFF,TRBV5-5
CASSLEVGLSPLHF,TRBV7-2
CASSQPQGVAGELFF,TRBV6-5
CASRGQGDEKLFF,TRBV2
CASSYSREGERDTQYF,TRBV6-5
CASSQPVQGPANYGYTF,TRBV3-1/TRBV3-2
CASSQTGPGQPQHF,TRBV18
CASSLGENEKLFF,TRBV11-2
CASSLYGGGGNSPLHF,TRBV28
CASSPRQGSYNEQFF,TRBV7-2
CASSIDPGIYSPLHF,TRBV19
CASSQGPLATDTQYF,TRBV4-3
CASSDRNTEAFF,TRBV19
CASSLGLAGGNEQFF,TRBV5-4
CASSLILYNEQFF,TRBV27
CASSTPGTDTQYF,TRBV19
CASSHGASGANVLTF,TRBV3-1/TRBV3-2
CASSFDYRPYNEQFF,TRBV7-2
CASSTAGVTEAFF,TRBV6-5
CASSFQGYEQYF,TRBV5-1
CSATQGARNTEAFF,TRBV29-1
CASSPNDNQPQHF,TRBV12-3/TRBV12-4
CASSADRGLAEAFF,TRBV9
CSVGTADRGQTGELFF,TRBV29-1
CASSVAGGVTDTQYF,TRBV9